This TCR beta chain was retrieved from a study of T cell repertoires in cytomegalovirus infection. TCRdb analysed the reads with MiXCR anew, one entry per CDR3 protein. The sample shows around 350,000 distinct CDR3 sequences, less than 20% of them seen only once. The germline V gene encodes CDR1 KGHSH and CDR2 LQKENI. CDR3 size: 16 residues. Deletions cut 2 bases from V and 1 base from J, with 14 bases between. Sequencing was performed on PBMCs. The chain has TRBV18 and TRBJ2-5, with D possibly called TRBD1 or TRBD2 (5 bases each). This clonotype originated in a human donor in good health (CMV status not recorded). Some clones in this sample may be carry-over from other donors' samples. This CDR3 is CASSPMYGDGQETQYF. As DNA, the CDR3 is TGTGCCAGCTCACCAATGTATGGGGACGGCCAAGAGACCCAGTACTTC.